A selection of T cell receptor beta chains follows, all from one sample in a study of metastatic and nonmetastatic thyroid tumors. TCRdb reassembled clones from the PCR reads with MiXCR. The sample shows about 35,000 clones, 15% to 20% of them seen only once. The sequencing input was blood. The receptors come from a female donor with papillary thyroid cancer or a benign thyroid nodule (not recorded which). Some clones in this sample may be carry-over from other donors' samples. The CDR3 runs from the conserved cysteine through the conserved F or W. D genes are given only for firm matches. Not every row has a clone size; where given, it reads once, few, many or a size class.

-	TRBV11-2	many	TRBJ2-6	TGTGCCAGCAGCTGGGGGGGGGCCTCTGGGGCCAACGTCCTGACTTTC	CASSWGGASGANVLTF
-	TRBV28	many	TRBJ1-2	TGTGCCGTCAGGAAGGAAAACTATGGCTACACCTTC	CAVRKENYGYTF
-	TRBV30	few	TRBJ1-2	TGTGCCTGGAGTGTGAACTATGGCTACACCTTC	CAWSVNYGYTF
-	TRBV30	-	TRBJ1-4	TGTGCCTGGACGGAGTCACCAACTAATGAAAAACTGTTTTTT	CAWTESPTNEKLFF
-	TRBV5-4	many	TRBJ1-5	TGTGCCAGCAGCTGGTGGGGGAGCAATCAGCCCCAGCATTTT	CASSWWGSNQPQHF
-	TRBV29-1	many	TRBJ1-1	TGCAGCGTTGAAGGCACCGCGAGGGGGGCCACTGAAGCTTTCTTT	CSVEGTARGATEAFF
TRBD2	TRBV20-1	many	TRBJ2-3	TGCAGTGCTATAAAGACTAGCGGGAGGGCTGGCACAGATACGCAGTATTTT	CSAIKTSGRAGTDTQYF
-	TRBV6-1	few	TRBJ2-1	TGTGCCAGCAGTATCAAGGAGTCATGGAATGAGCAGTTCTTC	CASSIKESWNEQFF
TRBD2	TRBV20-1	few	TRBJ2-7	TGCAGTGCTCCAAATCCCGGGACTAGCGGGAGTGTCTACGAGCAGTACTTC	CSAPNPGTSGSVYEQYF
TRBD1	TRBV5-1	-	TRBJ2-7	TGCGCCAGCAATCTGACAGGGAATGACGAGCAGTACTTC	CASNLTGNDEQYF
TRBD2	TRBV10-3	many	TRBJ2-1	TGTGCCATCAGTGATGTCCTAGCGGGGAACAATGAGCAGTTCTTC	CAISDVLAGNNEQFF
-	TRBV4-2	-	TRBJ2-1	TGTGCCAGCACCCCCAGCTCCTACAATGAGCAGTTCTTC	CASTPSSYNEQFF
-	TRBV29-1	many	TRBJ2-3	TGCAGCGTTGAAGATTCTCGTGGAGATACGCAGTATTTT	CSVEDSRGDTQYF
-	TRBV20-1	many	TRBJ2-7	TGCAGTACCGTAACTGGAATCTACGAGCAGTACTTC	CSTVTGIYEQYF
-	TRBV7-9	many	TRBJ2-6	TGTGCCAGCAACAGCATTGGGGCCAACGTCCTGACTTTC	CASNSIGANVLTF
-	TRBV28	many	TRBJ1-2	TGTGCCAGCAGGGTCGAAGAACTCTACACCTTC	CASRVEELYTF
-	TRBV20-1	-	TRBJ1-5	TGCAGTGCTATGAAGGGACGGATCAATCAGCCCCAGCATTTT	CSAMKGRINQPQHF
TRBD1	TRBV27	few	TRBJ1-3	TGTGCCAGCAGTTTATATATTGGGGAAGACAGGGTCGCTGGAAACACCATATATTTT	CASSLYIGEDRVAGNTIYF
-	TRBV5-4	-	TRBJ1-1	TGTGCCAGCAGCCCCCGGACAGTGGAAGTCACTGAAGCTTTCTTT	CASSPRTVEVTEAFF
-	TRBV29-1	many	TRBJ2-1	TGCAGCGTCGAGGAGACCGTTGGGAATGAGCAGTTCTTC	CSVEETVGNEQFF
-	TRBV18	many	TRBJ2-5	TGTGCCAGCTCACCCGGACAGACAGAGACCCAGTACTTC	CASSPGQTETQYF
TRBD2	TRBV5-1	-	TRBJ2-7	TGCGCCAGCAGCTTGACTAGCGGGAGCGAGCAGTACTTC	CASSLTSGSEQYF
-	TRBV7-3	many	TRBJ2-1	TGTGCCAGCAGCTTAGAGGGAGGCTCCTACAATGAGCAGTTCTTC	CASSLEGGSYNEQFF
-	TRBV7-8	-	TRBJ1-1	TGTGCCAGCAGCTGTAGCACAGGTCTGAACACTGAAGCTTTCTTT	CASSCSTGLNTEAFF
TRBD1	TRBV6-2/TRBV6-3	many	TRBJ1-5	TGTGCCAGCAGTTCCCCGCCCAGGGGGGGGGCCCAGCATTTT	CASSSPPRGGAQHF
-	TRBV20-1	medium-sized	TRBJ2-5	TGCAGTGCTAGAGATCTGAGACAGGCCCAAGAGACCCAGTACTTC	CSARDLRQAQETQYF
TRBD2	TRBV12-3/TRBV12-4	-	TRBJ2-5	TGTGCCAGCAGTTTTCTGGGCGGGGGGCTACAAGAGACCCAGTACTTC	CASSFLGGGLQETQYF
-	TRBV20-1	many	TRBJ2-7	TGCAGTGCTAGAGTCCCAGGGCCCTACGAGCAGTACTTC	CSARVPGPYEQYF
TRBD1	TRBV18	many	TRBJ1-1	TGTGCCAGCTCACATAACAGGGGGAATAGTGAAGCTTTCTTT	CASSHNRGNSEAFF
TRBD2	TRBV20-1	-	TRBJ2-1	TGCAGTGCTAGGTATCTAGCGGGATTCCTCAATGAGCAGTTCTTC	CSARYLAGFLNEQFF
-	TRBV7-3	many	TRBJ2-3	TGTGCCAGCAGCTTAACGTTCAGGGGCAGAGGAGATACGCAGTATTTT	CASSLTFRGRGDTQYF
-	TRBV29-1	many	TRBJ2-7	TGCAGCGCCAGGACGGTCTCCTACGAGCAGTACTTC	CSARTVSYEQYF
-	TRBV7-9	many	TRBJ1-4	TGTGCCAGCAGCTTAGCGGGAGGGGACGAAAAACTGTTTTTT	CASSLAGGDEKLFF
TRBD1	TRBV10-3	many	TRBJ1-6	TGTGCCACCCAGTCGGACAGGTATAATTCACCCCTCCACTTT	CATQSDRYNSPLHF
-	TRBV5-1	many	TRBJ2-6	TGCGCCAGCAGCTTAGCGGGCAGAGGTAGCTCTGGGGCCAACGTCCTGACTTTC	CASSLAGRGSSGANVLTF
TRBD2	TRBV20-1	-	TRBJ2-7	TGCAGTGCCCAATCGTCAAGGACTAGCGGGGGTTGGGAGCAGTACTTC	CSAQSSRTSGGWEQYF
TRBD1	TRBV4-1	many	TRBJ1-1	TGCGCCAGCAGCAAGACAGGGGGAATGAACACTGAAGCTTTCTTT	CASSKTGGMNTEAFF
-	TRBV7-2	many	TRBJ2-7	TGTGCCAGCAGCCTCGGATCTACCTCTTCCTACGAGCAGTACTTC	CASSLGSTSSYEQYF
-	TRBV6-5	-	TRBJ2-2	TGTGCCAGCAGTTACTCGAGACCCTTCCGGGGCACCGGGGAGCTGTTTTTT	CASSYSRPFRGTGELFF
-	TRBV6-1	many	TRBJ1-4	TGTGCCAGCAGTGAAGCCGTGACAGAGGGCGATGAAAAACTGTTTTTT	CASSEAVTEGDEKLFF
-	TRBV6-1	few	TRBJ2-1	TGTGCCAGCAGTGAGGAGCCTCTGGCCCATGAGCGGTTCTTC	CASSEEPLAHERFF
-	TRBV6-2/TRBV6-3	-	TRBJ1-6	TGTGCCAGCAGTTACTCGGATATGGGGGGGCGAGGTTCACCCCTCCACTTT	CASSYSDMGGRGSPLHF
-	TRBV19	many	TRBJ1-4	TGTGCCAGTAGTATAGAGGGCCGGTCGAGTAATGAAAAACTGTTTTTT	CASSIEGRSSNEKLFF
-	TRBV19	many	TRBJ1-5	TGTGCCAGTAGTATAAATATCGATCAGCCCCAGCATTTT	CASSINIDQPQHF
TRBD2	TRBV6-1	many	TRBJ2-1	TGTGCCAGCAGAGCTAGCGGGGGAGGACAGTTCTTC	CASRASGGGQFF
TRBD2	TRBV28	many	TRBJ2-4	TGTGCCGCATCGGGAGGACGTAAAAACATTCAGTACTTC	CAASGGRKNIQYF
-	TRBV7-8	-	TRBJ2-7	TGTGCCAGCAGCTTCGACGTAGTGGATTCCGAGCAGTACTTC	CASSFDVVDSEQYF
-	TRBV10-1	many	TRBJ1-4	TGCGCCAGCAGTCAGAGTACTGTCAGGGCCCGAGGAGACGTATCTGAAAAACTGTTTTTT	CASSQSTVRARGDVSEKLFF
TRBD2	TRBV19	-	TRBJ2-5	TGTGCCAGTACCGGCGGGGGGGCCGGGGAGACCCAGTACTTC	CASTGGGAGETQYF
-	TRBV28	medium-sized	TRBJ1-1	TGTGCCAGCAGTTCCGACAAAAACACTGAAGCTTTCTTT	CASSSDKNTEAFF
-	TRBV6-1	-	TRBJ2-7	TGTGCCAGCAGCCGGACGGTGGCCTACGAGCAGTACTTC	CASSRTVAYEQYF
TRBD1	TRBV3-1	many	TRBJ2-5	TGTGCCAGCAGCCCGGACAGGGTCGGGCAAGAGACCCAGTACTTC	CASSPDRVGQETQYF
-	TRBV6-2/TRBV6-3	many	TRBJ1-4	TGTGCCAGCAGAACCTGGGAGGAAAAACTGTTTTTT	CASRTWEEKLFF
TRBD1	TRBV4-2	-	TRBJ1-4	TGTGCCAGCAGCCAACCTCCAGGGGGCCCTAATGAAAAACTGTTTTTT	CASSQPPGGPNEKLFF
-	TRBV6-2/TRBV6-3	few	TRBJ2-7	TGTGCCAGCAGTCCAAGGATAGAGCAGTACTTC	CASSPRIEQYF
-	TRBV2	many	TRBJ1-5	TGTGCCAGCAGTGTCGATGGGCGGCCCCAGCATTTT	CASSVDGRPQHF
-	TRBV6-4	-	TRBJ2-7	TGTGCCAGCAATACACTCGGGACAAACTACGAGCAGTACTTC	CASNTLGTNYEQYF
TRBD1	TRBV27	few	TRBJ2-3	TGTGCCAGCAGGGGGGGCCTCACCAGGGGGCGCCGCACAGATACGCAGTATTTT	CASRGGLTRGRRTDTQYF
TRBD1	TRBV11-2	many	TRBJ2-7	TGTGCCAGCAGCTCACCCCTACCGGGACAGGAAGACGAGCAGTACTTC	CASSSPLPGQEDEQYF
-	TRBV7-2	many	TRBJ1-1	TGTGCCAGCAGTCGGCAGGAGAACACTGAAGCTTTCTTT	CASSRQENTEAFF